This T cell receptor (beta chain) was recorded in a study of cytomegalovirus exposure and HLA in healthy donors. This CDR3 region has 14 residues. CDR1 and CDR2 from the germline V gene are SGDLS and YYNGEE. V trimming: 0 bases; J trimming: 4 bases; junction bases outside the gene matches: 3. Vbeta (60) and Jbeta (13) primers were used in the PCR. Using immunoSEQ multiplex PCR, the repertoire was profiled, and TCRdb retains in-frame clones only, with some absent. The sample has 200,000 to 300,000 clones, around 81% seen once. This receptor was taken from a woman in her sixties or seventies in good health and CMV-seropositive. The chain combines TRBV9 with TRBJ1-1; 7 bases fit TRBD1. The sequenced material came from PBMCs. The CDR3 loop is CASSVGQGFTEAFF. In DNA form, the CDR3 reads TGTGCCAGCAGCGTAGGACAGGGATTCACTGAAGCTTTCTTT.